The following is a TCR beta chain sequence with its context. The sample belongs to a study of early T cells in non-severe SARS-CoV-2 infection. With 4 bases removed from V and 5 bases from J, the gap between germline ends came to 11 bases. Per the germline V gene, CDR1 is GTSNPN and CDR2 is SVGIG (reference sequence). This CDR3 comprises 13 residues. Researchers tagged individual cDNA molecules with unique molecular identifiers. One entry per CDR3 protein results from TCRdb running MiXCR on the 5' RACE reads. The sample includes 80,000 to 100,000 distinct CDR3 sequences, 13% to 15% of them seen just once.

This clonotype was sampled from an adult who was a healthcare worker with PCR-confirmed SARS-CoV-2 infection or an uninfected control (not recorded which). The chain is built from TRBV30 and TRBJ2-2, with no clear D. The sequenced material came from whole blood. The CDR3 sequence: CAWTGYWTGELFF. DNA for the CDR3: TGTGCCTGGACCGGGTACTGGACCGGGGAGCTGTTTTTT.